The source of this T cell receptor beta chain is a study of PD-L1 blockade in urothelial cancer. Study background: Atezolizumab 1,200 mg was given intravenously every 3 weeks, starting 2014.

Each PCR reaction had synthetic TCR analog templates spiked into it. Sequencing was performed with immunoSEQ multiplex PCR; in TCRdb, only in-frame clones are kept and a portion is missing. The table shows 70,000 or so clones, with 80% to 90% occurring only once. Per the germline V gene, CDR1 is SGDLS and CDR2 is YYNGEE. The CDR3 has 14 amino acids. Trimming at V came to 3 bases and at J to 4 bases, leaving 1 base not matched to a gene. The chain is built from TRBV9 and TRBJ1-3; TRBD1 matches 10 bases. The material was PBMCs, obtained around atezolizumab (anti-PD-L1) treatment. The origin of this receptor is a man in his 70s with urothelial cancer. CDR3: CASSAGQGGNTIYF. CDR3 coding DNA: TGTGCCAGCAGCGCGGGACAGGGGGGAAACACCATATATTTT.